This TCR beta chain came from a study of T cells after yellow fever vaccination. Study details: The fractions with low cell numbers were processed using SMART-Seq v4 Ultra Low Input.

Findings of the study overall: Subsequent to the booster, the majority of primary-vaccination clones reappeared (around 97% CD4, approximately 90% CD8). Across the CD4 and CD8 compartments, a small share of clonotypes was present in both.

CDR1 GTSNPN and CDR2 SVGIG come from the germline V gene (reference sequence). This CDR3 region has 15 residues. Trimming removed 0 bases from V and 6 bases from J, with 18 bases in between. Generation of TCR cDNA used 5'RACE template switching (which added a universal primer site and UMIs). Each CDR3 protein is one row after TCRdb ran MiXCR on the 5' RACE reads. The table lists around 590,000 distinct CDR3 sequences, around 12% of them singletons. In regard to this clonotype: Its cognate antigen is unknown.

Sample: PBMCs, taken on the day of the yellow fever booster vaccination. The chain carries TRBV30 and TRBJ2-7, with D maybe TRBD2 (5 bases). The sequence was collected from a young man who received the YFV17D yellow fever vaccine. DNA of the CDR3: TGTGCCTGGAGTGTGGAAGGGAGTTTTAGATCCGAGCAGTACTTC. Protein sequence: CAWSVEGSFRSEQYF.